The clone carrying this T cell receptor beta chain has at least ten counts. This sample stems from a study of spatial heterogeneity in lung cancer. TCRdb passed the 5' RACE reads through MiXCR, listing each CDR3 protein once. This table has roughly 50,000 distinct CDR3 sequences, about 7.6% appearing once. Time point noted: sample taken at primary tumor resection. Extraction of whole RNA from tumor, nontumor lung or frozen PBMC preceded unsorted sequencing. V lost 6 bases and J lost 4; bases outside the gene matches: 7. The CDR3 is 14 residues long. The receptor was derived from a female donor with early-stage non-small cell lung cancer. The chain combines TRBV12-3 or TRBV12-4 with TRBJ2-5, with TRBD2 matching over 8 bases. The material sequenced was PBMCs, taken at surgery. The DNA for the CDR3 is TGTGCCAGCAGCCCGGGACTAGTGGTAGAGACCCAGTACTTC. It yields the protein CASSPGLVVETQYF.